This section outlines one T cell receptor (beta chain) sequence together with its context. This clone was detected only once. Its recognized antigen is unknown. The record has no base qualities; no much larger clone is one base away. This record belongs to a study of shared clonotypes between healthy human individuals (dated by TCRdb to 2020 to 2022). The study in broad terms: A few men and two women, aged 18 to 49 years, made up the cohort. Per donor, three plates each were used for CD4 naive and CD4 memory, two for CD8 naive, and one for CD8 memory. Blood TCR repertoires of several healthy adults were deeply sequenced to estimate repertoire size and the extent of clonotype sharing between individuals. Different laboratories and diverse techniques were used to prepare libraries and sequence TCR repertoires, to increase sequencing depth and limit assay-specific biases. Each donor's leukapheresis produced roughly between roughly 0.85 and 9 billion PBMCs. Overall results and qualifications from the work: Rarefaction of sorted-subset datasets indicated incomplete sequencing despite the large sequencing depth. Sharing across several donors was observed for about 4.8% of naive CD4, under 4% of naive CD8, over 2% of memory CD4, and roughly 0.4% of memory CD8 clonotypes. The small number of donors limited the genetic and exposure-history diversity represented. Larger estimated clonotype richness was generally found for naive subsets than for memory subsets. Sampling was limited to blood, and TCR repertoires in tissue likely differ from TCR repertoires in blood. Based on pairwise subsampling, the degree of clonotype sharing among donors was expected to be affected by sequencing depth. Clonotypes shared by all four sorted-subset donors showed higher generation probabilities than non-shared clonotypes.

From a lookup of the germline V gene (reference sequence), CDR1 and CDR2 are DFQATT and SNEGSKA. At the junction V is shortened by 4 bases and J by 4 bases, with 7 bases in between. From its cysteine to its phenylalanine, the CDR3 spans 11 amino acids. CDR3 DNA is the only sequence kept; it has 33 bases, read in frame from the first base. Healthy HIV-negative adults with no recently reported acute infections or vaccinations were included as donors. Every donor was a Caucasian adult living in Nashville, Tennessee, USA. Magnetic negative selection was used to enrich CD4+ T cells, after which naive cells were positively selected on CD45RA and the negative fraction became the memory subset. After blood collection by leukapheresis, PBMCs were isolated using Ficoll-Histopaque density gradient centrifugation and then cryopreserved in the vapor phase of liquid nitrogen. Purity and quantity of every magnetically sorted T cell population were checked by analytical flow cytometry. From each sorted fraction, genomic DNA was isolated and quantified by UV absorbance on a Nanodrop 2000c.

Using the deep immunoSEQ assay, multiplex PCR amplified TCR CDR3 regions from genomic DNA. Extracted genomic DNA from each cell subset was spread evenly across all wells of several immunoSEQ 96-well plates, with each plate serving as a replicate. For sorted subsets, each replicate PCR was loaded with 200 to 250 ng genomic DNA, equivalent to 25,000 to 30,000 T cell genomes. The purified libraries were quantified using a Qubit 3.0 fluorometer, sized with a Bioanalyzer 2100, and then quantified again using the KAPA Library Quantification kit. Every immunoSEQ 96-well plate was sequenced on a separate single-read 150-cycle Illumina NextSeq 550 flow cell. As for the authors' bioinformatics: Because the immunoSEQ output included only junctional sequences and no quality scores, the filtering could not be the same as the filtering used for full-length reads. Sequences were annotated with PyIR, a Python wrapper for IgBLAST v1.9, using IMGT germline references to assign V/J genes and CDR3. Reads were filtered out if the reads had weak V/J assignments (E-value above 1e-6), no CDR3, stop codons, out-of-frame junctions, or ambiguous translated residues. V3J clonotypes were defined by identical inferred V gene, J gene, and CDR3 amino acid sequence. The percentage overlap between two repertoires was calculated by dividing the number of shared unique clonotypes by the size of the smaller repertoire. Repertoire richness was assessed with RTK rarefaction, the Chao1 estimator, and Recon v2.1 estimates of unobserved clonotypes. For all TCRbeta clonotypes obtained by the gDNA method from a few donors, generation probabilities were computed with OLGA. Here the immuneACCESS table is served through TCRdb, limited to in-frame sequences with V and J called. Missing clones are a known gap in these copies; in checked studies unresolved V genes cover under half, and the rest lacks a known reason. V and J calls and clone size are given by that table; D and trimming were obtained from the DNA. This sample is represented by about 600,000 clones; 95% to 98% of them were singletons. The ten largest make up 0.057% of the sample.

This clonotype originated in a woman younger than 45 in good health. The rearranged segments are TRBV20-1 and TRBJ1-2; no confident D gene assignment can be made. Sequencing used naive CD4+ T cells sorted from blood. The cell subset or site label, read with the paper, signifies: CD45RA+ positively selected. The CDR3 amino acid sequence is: CSANHLYGYTF. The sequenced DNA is TGCAGTGCTAACCACCTCTATGGCTACACCTTC.